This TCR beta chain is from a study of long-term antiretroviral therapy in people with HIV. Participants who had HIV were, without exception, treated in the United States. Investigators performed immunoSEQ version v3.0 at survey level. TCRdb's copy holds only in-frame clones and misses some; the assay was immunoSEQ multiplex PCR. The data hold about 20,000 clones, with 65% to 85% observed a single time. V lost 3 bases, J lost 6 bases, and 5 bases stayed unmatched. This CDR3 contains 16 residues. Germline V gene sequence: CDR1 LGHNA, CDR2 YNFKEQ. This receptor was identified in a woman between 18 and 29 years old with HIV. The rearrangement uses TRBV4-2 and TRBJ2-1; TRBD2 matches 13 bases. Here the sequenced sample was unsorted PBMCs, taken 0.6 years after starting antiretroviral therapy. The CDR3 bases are TGTGCCAGCAGCCAGGATGGACTAGCGGGAGTCAATGAGCAGTTCTTC. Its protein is CASSQDGLAGVNEQFF.